Listed here is a single TCR beta chain. Its target is unknown. This record belongs to a study of T cell responses to AZD1222 COVID-19 vaccine. The wider study: Whether given at about 4 or about 12 weeks, second doses were pooled. General study points: Only five or six individuals given AZD1222 were seropositive at baseline. Donor demographics were predominantly white British with a female majority; clonal diversity may be underestimated. Spike-specific TCR depth and breadth grew after two AZD1222 doses.

Here immunoSEQ multiplex PCR was the method, and the copy in TCRdb shows in-frame clones only, minus some. The sample shows about 110,000 clones, roughly 87% of them seen only once. This TCR was recovered from an adult in good health. Sequencing used peripheral blood, obtained on day 0 of AZD1222 vaccination.

The CDR3 coding sequence is TGTGCCAGCAGTCCGGGACAGGGGTTGGCGCTGTTTTTT. Its translation: CASSPGQGLALFF. The gene calls are TRBV28 and TRBJ2-2; 10 bases align to TRBD1. After removal of 5 bases from V and 13 bases from J, the junction contained 7 bases not matched to a gene. Germline CDR1 and CDR2: MDHEN and SYDVKM. CDR3 size: 13 residues.